This is a list of T cell receptor beta chains from one sample in a study of Ad26.COV2.S vaccination and SARS-CoV-2 variants. Assay used: immunoSEQ multiplex PCR; TCRdb lists only in-frame clones, some missing. The repertoire holds hundreds of thousands of clones, with 85% to 90% as singletons. The specimen was peripheral blood, collected in a trial of Ad26.COV2.S vaccine versus placebo. Source of these receptors: a person aged 18-60 years who received the Ad26.COV2.S COVID-19 vaccine or a placebo. Both conserved end residues are part of each CDR3. The D gene is left open where the match is weak. Clone size is given for some rows only: seen once, a few or many times, or a class if the clone is expanded.

>once|.|TRBJ2-4|TRBV3-1/TRBV3-2
TGTGCCAGCAGCCAAGATAATTGGGTGGGTTACGCCAAAAACATTCAGTACTTC
CASSQDNWVGYAKNIQYF
>few|.|TRBJ1-1|TRBV15
TGTGCCACCAGAGCGGGGGGACGGACTAACGCTGAAGCTTTCTTT
CATRAGGRTNAEAFF
>.|TRBD1|TRBJ1-2|TRBV7-3
TGTGCCAGCAGCTTAAGGGGACAGGGACATGGCTACACCTTC
CASSLRGQGHGYTF
>.|.|TRBJ1-4|TRBV2
TGTGCCAGCAGTGGGGCGGTTCGTAATGAAAAACTGTTTTTT
CASSGAVRNEKLFF
>once|.|TRBJ2-5|TRBV18
TGTGCCAGCTCGCTGCAAGAGACCCAGTACTTC
CASSLQETQYF
>.|.|TRBJ2-7|TRBV28
TGTGCCAGCAGTTTATTAACCCAGGGAAGCTACGAGCAGTACTTC
CASSLLTQGSYEQYF
>.|.|TRBJ1-4|TRBV29-1
TGCAGCGTTGCTCCTAGACAGCTAGGAAAACTGTTTTTT
CSVAPRQLGKLFF
>.|.|TRBJ2-3|TRBV4-1
TGCGCCAGCAGCCAAGGACCCATTGGGTCAGGCACAGATACGCAGTATTTT
CASSQGPIGSGTDTQYF
>once|TRBD1|TRBJ2-3|TRBV10-1
TGCGCCAGCAGCCGGCCCGAGGGACAGGGCGATTCTTGGGATACGCAGTATTTT
CASSRPEGQGDSWDTQYF
>few|.|TRBJ1-1|TRBV5-4
TGTGCCAGCAGCTTCGACAAGAACACTGAAGCTTTCTTT
CASSFDKNTEAFF
>.|.|TRBJ1-1|TRBV19
TGTGCCAGTAGAAGGGTGCAGGGCTGGGGTGAAGCTTTCTTT
CASRRVQGWGEAFF
>.|.|TRBJ2-5|TRBV20-1
TGCAGTGGCCGGGGGAGGGAGACCCAGTACTTC
CSGRGRETQYF
>.|.|TRBJ2-2|TRBV6-2/TRBV6-3
TGTGCCAGCAGTTACTCACCGGGATCCGGGGAGCTGTTTTTT
CASSYSPGSGELFF
>.|.|TRBJ1-5|TRBV2
TGTGCCAGCAGTGTCAGGGTTCAACAGCCCCAGCATTTT
CASSVRVQQPQHF
>.|.|TRBJ1-2|TRBV5-1
TGCGCCAGCAGGGACAGCGTAGACTATGGCTACACCTTC
CASRDSVDYGYTF